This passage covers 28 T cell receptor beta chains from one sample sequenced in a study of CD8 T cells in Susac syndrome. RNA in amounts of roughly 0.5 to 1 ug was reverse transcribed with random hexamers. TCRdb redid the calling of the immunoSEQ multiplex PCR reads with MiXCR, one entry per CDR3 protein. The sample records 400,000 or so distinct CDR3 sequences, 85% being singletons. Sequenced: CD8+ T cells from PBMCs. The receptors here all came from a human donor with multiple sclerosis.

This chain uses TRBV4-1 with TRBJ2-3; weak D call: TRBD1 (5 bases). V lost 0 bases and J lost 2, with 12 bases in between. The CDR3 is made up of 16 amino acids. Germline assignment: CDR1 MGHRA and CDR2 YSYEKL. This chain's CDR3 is CASSQDWAGSTDTQYF. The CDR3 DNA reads TGCGCCAGCAGCCAAGATTGGGCAGGGTCCACAGATACGCAGTATTTT.

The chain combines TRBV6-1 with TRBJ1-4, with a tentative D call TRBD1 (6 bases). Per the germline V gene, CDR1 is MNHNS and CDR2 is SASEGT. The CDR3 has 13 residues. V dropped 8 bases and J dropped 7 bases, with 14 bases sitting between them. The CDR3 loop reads CASRRGIGEKLFF. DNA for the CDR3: TGTGCCAGCCGAAGGGGGATAGGTGAAAAACTGTTTTTT.

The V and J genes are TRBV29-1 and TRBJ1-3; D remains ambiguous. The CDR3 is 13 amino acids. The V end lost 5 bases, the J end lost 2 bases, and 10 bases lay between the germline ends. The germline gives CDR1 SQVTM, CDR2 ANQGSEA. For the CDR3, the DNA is TGCAGCGTTCAAGGTGGAGCTGGAAACACCATATATTTT. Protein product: CSVQGGAGNTIYF.

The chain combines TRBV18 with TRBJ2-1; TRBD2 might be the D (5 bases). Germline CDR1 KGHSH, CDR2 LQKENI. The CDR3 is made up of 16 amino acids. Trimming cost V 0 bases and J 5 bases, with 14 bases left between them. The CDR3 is CASSPPLEEANNEQFF. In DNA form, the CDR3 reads TGTGCCAGCTCACCACCGTTGGAGGAGGCGAACAATGAGCAGTTCTTC.

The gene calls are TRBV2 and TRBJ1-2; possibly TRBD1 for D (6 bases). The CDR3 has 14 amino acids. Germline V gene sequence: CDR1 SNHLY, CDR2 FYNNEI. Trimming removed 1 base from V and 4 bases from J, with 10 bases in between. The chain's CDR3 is CASSEDGGPYGYTF. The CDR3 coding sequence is TGTGCCAGCAGTGAAGATGGGGGGCCCTATGGCTACACCTTC.

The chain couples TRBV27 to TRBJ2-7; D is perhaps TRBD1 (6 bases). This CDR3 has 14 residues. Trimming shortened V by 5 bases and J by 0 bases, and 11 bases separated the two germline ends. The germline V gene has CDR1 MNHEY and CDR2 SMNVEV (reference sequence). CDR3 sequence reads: CASSPATGSYEQYF. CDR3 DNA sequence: TGTGCCAGCAGTCCCGCGACAGGCTCCTACGAGCAGTACTTC.

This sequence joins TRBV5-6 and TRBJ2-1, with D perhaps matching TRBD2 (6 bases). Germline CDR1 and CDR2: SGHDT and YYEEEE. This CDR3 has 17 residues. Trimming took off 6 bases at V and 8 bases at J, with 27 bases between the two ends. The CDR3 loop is CASKTVVERATSDEQFF. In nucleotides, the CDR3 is TGTGCCAGCAAAACGGTCGTCGAGCGGGCAACGTCCGATGAGCAGTTCTTC.

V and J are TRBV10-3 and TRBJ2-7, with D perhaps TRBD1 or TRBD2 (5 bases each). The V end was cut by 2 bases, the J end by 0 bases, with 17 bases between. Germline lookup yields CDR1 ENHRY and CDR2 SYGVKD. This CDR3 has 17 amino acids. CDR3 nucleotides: TGTGCCATCAGTGAGGGTGTCGGGACGCCTGACTCCTACGAGCAGTACTTC. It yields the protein CAISEGVGTPDSYEQYF.

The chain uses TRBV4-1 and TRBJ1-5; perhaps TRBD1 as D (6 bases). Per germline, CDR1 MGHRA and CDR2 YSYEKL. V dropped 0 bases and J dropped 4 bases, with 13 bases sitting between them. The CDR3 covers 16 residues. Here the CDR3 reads CASSQDTGQGNQPQHF. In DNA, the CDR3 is TGCGCCAGCAGCCAAGATACTGGGCAGGGGAATCAGCCCCAGCATTTT.

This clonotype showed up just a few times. CDR3 sequence: CASSPQANYGYTF. The CDR3 DNA sequence: TGTGCCAGCAGTCCCCAGGCTAACTATGGCTACACCTTC. The J gene is TRBJ1-2, the V gene TRBV27; D is unresolved. This CDR3 region has 13 residues. With 5 bases removed from V and 0 bases from J, the gap between germline ends came to 7 bases. CDR1 is MNHEY, CDR2 SMNVEV, per germline (reference sequence).

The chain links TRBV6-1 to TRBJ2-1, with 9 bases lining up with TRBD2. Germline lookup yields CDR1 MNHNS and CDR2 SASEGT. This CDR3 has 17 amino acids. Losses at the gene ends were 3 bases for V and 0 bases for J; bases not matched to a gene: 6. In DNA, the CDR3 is TGTGCCAGCAGTGAGAGACTAGCGGATGCCTCCTACAATGAGCAGTTCTTC. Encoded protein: CASSERLADASYNEQFF.

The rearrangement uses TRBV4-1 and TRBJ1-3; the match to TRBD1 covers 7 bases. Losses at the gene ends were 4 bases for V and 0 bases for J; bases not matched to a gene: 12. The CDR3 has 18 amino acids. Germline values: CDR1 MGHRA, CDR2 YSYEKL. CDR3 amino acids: CASSPFVGQFSSGNTIYF. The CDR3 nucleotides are TGCGCCAGCAGCCCCTTTGTGGGACAGTTCAGCTCTGGAAACACCATATATTTT.

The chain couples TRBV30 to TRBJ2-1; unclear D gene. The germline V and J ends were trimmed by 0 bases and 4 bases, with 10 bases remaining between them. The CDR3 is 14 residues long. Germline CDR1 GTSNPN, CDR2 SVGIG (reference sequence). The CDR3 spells CAWSVITAYNEQFF. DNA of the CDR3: TGTGCCTGGAGTGTAATAACCGCGTACAATGAGCAGTTCTTC.

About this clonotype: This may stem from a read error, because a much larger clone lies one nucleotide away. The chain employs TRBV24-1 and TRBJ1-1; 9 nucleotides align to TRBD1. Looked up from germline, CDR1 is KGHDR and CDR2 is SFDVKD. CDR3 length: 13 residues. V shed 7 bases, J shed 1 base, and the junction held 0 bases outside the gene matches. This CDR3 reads CATRGQGNTEAFF. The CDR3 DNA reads TGTGCCACCAGGGGACAGGGGAACACTGAAGCTTTCTTT.

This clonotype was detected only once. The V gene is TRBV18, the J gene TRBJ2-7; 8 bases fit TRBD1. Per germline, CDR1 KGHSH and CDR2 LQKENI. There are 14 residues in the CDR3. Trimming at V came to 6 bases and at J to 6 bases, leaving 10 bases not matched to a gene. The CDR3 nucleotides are TGTGCCAGCTCCTCCGGACAGGGAGCTAGCGAGCAGTACTTC. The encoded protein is CASSSGQGASEQYF.

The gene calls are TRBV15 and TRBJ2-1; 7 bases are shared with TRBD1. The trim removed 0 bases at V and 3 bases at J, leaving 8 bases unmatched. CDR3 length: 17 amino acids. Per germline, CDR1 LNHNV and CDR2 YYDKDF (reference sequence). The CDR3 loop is CATSRDKTGQRYNEQFF. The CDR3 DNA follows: TGTGCCACCAGCAGAGATAAAACGGGACAGCGCTACAATGAGCAGTTCTTC.

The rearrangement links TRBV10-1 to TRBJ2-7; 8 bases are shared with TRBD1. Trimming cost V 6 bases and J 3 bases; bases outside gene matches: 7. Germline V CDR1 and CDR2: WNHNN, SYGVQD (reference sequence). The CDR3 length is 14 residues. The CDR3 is CASSGTGDVYEQYF. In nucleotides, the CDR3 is TGCGCCAGCAGCGGGACAGGAGATGTCTACGAGCAGTACTTC.

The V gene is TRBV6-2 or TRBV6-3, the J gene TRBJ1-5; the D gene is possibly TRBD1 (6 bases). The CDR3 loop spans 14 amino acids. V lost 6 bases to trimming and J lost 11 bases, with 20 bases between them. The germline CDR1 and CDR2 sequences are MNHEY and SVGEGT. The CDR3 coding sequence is TGTGCCAGCAGCACCCCTAGGACAGTCCGGACCCAGCATTTT. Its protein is CASSTPRTVRTQHF.

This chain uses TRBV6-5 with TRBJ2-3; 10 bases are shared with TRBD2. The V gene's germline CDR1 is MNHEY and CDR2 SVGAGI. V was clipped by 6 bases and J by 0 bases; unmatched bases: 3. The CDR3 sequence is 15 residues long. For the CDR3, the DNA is TGTGCCAGCAGACAGCGGGAGGGGAGCACAGATACGCAGTATTTT. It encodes CASRQREGSTDTQYF.

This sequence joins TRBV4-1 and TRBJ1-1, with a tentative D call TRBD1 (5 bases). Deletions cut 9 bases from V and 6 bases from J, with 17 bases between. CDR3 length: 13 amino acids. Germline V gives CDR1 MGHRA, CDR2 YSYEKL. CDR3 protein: CASSREIGSEAFF. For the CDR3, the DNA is TGCGCCAGTTCCAGGGAGATCGGTTCTGAAGCTTTCTTT.

The CDR3 sequence: CASSPKPTSGYSTEFF. CDR3 sequence (DNA): TGTGCCAGCAGCCCAAAGCCGACTAGCGGGTATAGCACGGAGTTCTTC. The V and J genes are TRBV11-3 and TRBJ2-1; 10 bases are shared with TRBD2. Germline CDR1 SGHNT, CDR2 YENEEA. The CDR3 runs to 16 residues. V gave up 5 bases and J gave up 14 bases; unmatched junction bases: 18. The full variable domain, completed using reference TRBV11-3 and TRBJ2-1, is EAGVVQSPRYKIIEKKQPVAFWCNPISGHNTLYWYLQNLGQGPELLIRYENEEAVDDSQLPKDRFSAERLKGVDSTLKIQPAELGDSAVYLCASSPKPTSGYSTEFFGPGTRLTVL.

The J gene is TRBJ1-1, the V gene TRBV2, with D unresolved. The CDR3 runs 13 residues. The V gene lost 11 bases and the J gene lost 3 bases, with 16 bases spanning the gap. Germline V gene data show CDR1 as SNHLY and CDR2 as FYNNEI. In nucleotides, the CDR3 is TGTGCCCGCTTGAGGAGAACCTACACTGAAGCTTTCTTT. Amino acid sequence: CARLRRTYTEAFF.

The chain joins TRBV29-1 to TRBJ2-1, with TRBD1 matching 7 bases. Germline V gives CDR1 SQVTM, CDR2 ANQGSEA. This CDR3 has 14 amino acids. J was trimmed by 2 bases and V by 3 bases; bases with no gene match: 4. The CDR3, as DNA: TGCAGCGTTGAGGGACAGACCCCCTACAATGAGCAGTTCTTC. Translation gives CSVEGQTPYNEQFF.

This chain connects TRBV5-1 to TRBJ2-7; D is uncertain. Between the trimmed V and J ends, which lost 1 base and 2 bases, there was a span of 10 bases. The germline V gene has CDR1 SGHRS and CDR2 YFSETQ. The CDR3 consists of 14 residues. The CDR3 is CASSLLPGPYEQYF. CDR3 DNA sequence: TGCGCCAGCAGCTTGTTGCCAGGTCCCTACGAGCAGTACTTC.

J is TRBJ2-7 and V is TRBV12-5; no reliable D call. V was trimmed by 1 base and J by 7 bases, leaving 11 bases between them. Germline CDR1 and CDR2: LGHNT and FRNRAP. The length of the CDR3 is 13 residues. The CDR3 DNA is TGTGCTAGTGGTTTGGGACGGCCTCTGGAGCAGTACTTC. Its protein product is CASGLGRPLEQYF.

As DNA, the CDR3 is TGCGCCAGCAGCTTGGACAAGGGGGCCGAGCAGTACTTC. This gives the protein CASSLDKGAEQYF. The V call is TRBV5-1, the J call TRBJ2-7, with 7 bases that match TRBD1. Germline-derived CDR1 and CDR2 are SGHRS and YFSETQ. The CDR3 totals 13 residues. V trimming: 0 bases; J trimming: 6 bases; junction bases outside the gene matches: 3. Full variable domain (missing parts from reference TRBV5-1 and TRBJ2-7): KAGVTQTPRYLIKTRGQQVTLSCSPISGHRSVSWYQQTPGQGLQFLFEYFSETQRNKGNFPGRFSGRQFSNSRSEMNVSTLELGDSALYLCASSLDKGAEQYFGPGTRLTVT.

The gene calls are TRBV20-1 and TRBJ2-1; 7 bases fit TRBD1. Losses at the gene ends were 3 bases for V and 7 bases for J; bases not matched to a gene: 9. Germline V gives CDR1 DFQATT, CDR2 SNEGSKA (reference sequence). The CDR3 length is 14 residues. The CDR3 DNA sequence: TGCAGTGCTAGTGGCAGCCTCAGGGGGAATGAGCAGTTCTTC. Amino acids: CSASGSLRGNEQFF.

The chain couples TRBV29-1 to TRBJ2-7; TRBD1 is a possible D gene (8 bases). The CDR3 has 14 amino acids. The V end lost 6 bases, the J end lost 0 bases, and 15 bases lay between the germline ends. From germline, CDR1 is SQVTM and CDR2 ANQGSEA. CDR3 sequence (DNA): TGCAGCGTAAGGACAGGGACTACCTCCTACGAGCAGTACTTC. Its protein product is CSVRTGTTSYEQYF.